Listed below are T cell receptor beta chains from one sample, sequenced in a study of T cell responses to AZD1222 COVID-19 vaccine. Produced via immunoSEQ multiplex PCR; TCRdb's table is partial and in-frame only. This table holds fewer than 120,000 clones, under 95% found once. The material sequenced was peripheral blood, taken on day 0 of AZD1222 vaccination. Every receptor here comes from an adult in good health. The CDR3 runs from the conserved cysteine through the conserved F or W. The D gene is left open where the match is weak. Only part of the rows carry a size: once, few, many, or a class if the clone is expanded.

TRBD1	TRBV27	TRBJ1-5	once	TGTGCCACTAGACAGGGAGGCAATCAGCCCCAGCATTTT	CATRQGGNQPQHF
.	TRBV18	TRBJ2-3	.	TGTGCCAGCTCACCAACTCAGACAGATACGCAGTATTTT	CASSPTQTDTQYF
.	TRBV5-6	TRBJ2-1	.	TGTGCCAGCAGCTTTGGGTATGAGCAGTTCTTC	CASSFGYEQFF
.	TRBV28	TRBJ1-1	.	TGTGCCAGCAGTATGGGACTTCGCGCTTTCTTT	CASSMGLRAFF
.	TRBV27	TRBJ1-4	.	TGTGCCAGCAGGTCCTGGGATGAAAAACTGTTTTTT	CASRSWDEKLFF
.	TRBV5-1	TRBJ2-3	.	TGCGCCAGCAGCTTGGCCAGTACGGGAGATACGCAGTATTTT	CASSLASTGDTQYF
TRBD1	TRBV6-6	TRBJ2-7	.	TGTGCCAGCAGTCTCGCAACAGGGGGAGAGCAGTACTTC	CASSLATGGEQYF
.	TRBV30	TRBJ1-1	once	TGTGCCTGGAGGAGAGGACAGAACACTGAAGCTTTCTTT	CAWRRGQNTEAFF
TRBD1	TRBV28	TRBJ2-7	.	TGTGCCAGCAGTTACGGGACAGGTCCCTACGAGCAGTACTTC	CASSYGTGPYEQYF
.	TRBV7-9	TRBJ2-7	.	TGTGCCAGCAGCTACGACAACTCCTACGAGCAGTACTTC	CASSYDNSYEQYF